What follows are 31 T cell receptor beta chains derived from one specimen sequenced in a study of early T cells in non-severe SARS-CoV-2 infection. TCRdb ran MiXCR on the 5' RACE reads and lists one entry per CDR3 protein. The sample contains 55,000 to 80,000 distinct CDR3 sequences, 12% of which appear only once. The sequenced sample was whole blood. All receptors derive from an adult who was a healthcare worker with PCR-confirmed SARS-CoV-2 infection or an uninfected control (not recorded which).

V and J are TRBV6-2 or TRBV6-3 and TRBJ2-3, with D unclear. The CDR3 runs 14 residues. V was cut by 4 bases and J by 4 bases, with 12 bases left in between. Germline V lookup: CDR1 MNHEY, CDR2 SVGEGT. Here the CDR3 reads CASSSPSSADTQYF. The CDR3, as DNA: TGTGCCAGCAGTTCCCCTTCCTCCGCAGATACGCAGTATTTT.

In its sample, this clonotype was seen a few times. In nucleotides, the CDR3 is TGCAGTGCTAGAGTTCTAGCGGGAGGATTATCTCTAACCAAAAACATTCAGTACTTC. This encodes CSARVLAGGLSLTKNIQYF. The chain joins TRBV20-1 to TRBJ2-4; 11 nucleotides align to TRBD2. Germline CDR1 DFQATT, CDR2 SNEGSKA (reference sequence). The V and J ends lost 1 base and 2 bases, in that order; junction bases with no gene match: 13. The CDR3 spans 19 residues.

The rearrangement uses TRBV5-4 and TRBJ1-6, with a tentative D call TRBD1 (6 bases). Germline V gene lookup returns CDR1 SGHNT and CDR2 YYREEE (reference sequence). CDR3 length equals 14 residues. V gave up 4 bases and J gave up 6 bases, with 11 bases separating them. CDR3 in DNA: TGTGCCAGCAGCGCCGCAGGGGTTAATTCACCCCTCCACTTT. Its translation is CASSAAGVNSPLHF.

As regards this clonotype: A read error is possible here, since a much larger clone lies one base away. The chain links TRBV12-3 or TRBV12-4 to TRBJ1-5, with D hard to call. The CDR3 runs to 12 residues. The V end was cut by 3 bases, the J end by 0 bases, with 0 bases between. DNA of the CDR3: TGTGCCAGCAGTTTTAGCAATCAGCCCCAGCATTTT. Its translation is CASSFSNQPQHF.

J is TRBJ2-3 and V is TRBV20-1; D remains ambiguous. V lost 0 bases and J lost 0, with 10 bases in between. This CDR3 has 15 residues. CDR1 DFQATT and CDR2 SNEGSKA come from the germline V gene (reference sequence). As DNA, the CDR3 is TGCAGTGCTAGAGATACGAGCGCTAGCACAGATACGCAGTATTTT. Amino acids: CSARDTSASTDTQYF.

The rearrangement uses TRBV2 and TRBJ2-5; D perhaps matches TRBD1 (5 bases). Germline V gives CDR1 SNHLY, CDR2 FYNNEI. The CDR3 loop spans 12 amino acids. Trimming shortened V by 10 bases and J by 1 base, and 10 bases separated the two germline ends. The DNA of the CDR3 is TGTGCCAACTCCGACAGCCAAGAGACCCAGTACTTC. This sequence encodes CANSDSQETQYF.

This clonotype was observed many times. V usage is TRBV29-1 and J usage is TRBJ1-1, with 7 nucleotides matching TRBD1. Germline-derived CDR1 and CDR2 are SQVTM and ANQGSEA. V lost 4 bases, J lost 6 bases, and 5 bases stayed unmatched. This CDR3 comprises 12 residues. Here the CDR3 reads CSVGGDRAEAFF. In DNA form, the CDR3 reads TGCAGCGTTGGGGGCGACAGGGCTGAAGCTTTCTTT.

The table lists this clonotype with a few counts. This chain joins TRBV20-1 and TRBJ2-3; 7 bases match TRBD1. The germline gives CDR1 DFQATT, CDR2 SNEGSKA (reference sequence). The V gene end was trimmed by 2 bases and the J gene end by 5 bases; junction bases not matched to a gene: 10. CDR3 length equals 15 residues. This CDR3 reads CSARSRDRGGDTQYF. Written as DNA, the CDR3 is TGCAGTGCTAGATCCCGGGACAGAGGAGGAGATACGCAGTATTTT.

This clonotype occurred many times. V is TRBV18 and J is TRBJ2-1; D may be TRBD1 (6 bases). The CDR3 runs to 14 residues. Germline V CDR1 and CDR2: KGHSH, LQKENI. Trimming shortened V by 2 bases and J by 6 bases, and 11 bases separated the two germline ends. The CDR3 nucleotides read TGTGCCAGCTCACCAATTCTGGACAGCAATGAGCAGTTCTTC. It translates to CASSPILDSNEQFF.

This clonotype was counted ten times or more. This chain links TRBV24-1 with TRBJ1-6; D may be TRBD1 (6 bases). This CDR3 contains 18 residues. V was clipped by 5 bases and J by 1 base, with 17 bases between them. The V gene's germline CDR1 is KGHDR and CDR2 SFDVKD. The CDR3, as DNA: TGTGCCACCAGTGGCTTTGCTCAGGGGCGTTCCTATAATTCACCCCTCCACTTT. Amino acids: CATSGFAQGRSYNSPLHF.

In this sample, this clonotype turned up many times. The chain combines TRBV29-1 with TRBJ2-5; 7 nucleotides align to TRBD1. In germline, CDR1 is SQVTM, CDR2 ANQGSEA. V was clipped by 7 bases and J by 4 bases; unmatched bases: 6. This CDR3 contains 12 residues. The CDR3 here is CSGGRQGETQYF. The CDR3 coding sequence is TGCAGCGGGGGCCGACAGGGAGAGACCCAGTACTTC.

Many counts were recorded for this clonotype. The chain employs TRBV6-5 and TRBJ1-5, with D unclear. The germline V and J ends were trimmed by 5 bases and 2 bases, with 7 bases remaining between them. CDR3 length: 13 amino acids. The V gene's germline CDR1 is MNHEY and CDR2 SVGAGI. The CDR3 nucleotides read TGTGCCAGCAGTCTTAATGGCAATCAGCCCCAGCATTTT. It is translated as CASSLNGNQPQHF.

CDR3: CASSQAQVQAYEQYF. In DNA, the CDR3 is TGTGCCAGCAGCCAAGCCCAGGTTCAAGCCTACGAGCAGTACTTC. The chain employs TRBV4-2 and TRBJ2-7; D is ambiguous. This CDR3 region has 15 residues. Germline V gene sequence: CDR1 LGHNA, CDR2 YNFKEQ. Trimming left V 1 base short and J 2 bases short, with 12 bases between.

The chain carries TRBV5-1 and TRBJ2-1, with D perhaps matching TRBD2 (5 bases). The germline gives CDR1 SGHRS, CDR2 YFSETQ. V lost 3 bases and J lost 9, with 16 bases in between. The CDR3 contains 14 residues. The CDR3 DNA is TGCGCCAGCAGCTCTCGAGGGCGAGGTAGTGAGCAGTTCTTC. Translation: CASSSRGRGSEQFF.

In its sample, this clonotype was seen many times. This CDR3 reads CASSQLGLAGIETQYF. Written as DNA, the CDR3 is TGCGCCAGCAGCCAGCTTGGGCTAGCGGGAATAGAGACCCAGTACTTC. The rearrangement uses TRBV4-1 and TRBJ2-5, with 9 bases matching TRBD2. This CDR3 comprises 16 residues. Per germline, CDR1 MGHRA and CDR2 YSYEKL. V was clipped by 3 bases and J by 4 bases; unmatched bases: 9.

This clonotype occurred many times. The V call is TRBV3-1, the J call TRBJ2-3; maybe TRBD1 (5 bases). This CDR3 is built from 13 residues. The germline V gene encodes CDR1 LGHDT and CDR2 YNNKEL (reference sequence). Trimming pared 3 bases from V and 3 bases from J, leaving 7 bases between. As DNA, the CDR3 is TGTGCCAGCAGCCAGGCAGGGACAGATACGCAGTATTTT. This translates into CASSQAGTDTQYF.

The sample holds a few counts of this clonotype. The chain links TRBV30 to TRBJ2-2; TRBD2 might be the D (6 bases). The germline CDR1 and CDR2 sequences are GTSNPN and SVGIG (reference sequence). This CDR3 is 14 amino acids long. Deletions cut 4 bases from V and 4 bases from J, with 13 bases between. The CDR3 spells CAWTFGGVTGELFF. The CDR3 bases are TGTGCCTGGACCTTTGGCGGGGTCACCGGGGAGCTGTTTTTT.

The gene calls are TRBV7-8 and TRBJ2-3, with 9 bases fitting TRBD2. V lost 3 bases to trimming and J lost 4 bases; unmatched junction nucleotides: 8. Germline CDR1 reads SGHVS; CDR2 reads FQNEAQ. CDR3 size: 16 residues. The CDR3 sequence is CASSFRGRAGADTQYF. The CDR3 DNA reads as TGTGCCAGCAGCTTCCGCGGGAGGGCCGGCGCAGATACGCAGTATTTT.

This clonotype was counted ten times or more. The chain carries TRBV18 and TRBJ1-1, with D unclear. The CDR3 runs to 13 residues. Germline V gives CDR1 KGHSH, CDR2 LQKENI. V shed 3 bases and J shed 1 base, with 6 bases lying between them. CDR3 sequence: CASSPVANTEAFF. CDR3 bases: TGTGCCAGCTCACCGGTAGCGAACACTGAAGCTTTCTTT.

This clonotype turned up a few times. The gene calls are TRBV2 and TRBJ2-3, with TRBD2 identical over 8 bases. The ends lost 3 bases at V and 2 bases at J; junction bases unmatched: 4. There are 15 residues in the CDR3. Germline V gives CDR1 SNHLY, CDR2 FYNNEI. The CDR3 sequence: CASSDPAGATDTQYF. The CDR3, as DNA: TGTGCCAGCAGTGACCCAGCGGGGGCCACAGATACGCAGTATTTT.

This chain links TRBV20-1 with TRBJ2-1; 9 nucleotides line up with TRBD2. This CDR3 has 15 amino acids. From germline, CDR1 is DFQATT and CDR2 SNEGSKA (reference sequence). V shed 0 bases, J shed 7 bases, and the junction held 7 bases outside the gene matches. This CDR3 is CSARDLASGINEQFF. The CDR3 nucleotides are TGCAGTGCTAGAGATCTGGCTAGCGGGATAAATGAGCAGTTCTTC.

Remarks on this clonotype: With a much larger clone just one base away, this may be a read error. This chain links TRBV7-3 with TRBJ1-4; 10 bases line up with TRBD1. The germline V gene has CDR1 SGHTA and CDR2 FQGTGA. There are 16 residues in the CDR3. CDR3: CPSSRTGGASNEKLFF. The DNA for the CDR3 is TGTCCCAGCAGCCGGACAGGGGGTGCCTCTAATGAAAAACTGTTTTTT.

The CDR3 nucleotides read TGTGCCAGCGCCGCGGGGGGCAGGACCGGGGAGCTGTTTTTT. Protein sequence: CASAAGGRTGELFF. The genes are TRBV12-3 or TRBV12-4 and TRBJ2-2, with 8 bases identical to TRBD2. The V and J ends lost 8 bases and 5 bases, in that order; junction bases with no gene match: 7. This CDR3 spans 14 amino acids.

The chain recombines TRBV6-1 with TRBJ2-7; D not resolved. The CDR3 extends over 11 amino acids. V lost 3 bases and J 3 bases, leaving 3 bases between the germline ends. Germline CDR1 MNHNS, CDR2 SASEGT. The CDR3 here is CASSDIYEQYF. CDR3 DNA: TGTGCCAGCAGTGACATCTACGAGCAGTACTTC.

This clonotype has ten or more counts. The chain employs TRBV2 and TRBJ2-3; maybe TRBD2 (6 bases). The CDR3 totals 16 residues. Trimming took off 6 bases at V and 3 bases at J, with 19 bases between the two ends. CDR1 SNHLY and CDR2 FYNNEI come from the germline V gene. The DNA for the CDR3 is TGTGCCAGCAGACAGAGGGGACTCACTGGAACAGATACGCAGTATTTT. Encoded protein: CASRQRGLTGTDTQYF.

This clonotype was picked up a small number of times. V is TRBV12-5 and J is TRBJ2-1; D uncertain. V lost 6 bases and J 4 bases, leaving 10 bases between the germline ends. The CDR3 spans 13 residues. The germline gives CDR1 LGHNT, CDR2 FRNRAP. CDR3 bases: TGTGCTAGTGGCGCGAATGATTACAATGAGCAGTTCTTC. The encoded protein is CASGANDYNEQFF. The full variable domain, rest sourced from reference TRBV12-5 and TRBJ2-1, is DARVTQTPRHKVTEMGQEVTMRCQPILGHNTVFWYRQTMMQGLELLAYFRNRAPLDDSGMPKDRFSAEMPDATLATLKIQPSEPRDSAVYFCASGANDYNEQFFGPGTRLTVL.

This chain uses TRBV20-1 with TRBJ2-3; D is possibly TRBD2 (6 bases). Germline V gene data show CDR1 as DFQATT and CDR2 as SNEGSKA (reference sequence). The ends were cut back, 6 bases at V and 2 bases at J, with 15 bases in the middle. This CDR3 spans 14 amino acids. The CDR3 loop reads CSAHHRGNTDTQYF. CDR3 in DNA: TGCAGTGCCCACCACCGGGGGAACACAGATACGCAGTATTTT.

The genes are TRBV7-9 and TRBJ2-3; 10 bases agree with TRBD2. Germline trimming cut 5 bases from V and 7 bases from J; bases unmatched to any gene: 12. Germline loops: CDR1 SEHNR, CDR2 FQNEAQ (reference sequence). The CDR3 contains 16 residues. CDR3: CASSPKTSGRRYTQYF. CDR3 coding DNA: TGTGCCAGCAGCCCCAAGACTAGCGGGCGCAGGTATACGCAGTATTTT. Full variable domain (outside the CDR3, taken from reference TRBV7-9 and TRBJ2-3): DTGVSQNPRHKITKRGQNVTFRCDPISEHNRLYWYRQTLGQGPEFLTYFQNEAQLEKSRLLSDRFSAERPKGSFSTLEIQRTEQGDSAMYLCASSPKTSGRRYTQYFGPGTRLTVL.

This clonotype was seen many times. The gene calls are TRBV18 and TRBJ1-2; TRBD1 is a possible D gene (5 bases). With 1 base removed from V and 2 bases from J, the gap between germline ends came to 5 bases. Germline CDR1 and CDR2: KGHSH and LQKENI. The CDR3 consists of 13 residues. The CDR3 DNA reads TGTGCCAGCTCACCACAGGGGAACTATGGCTACACCTTC. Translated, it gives CASSPQGNYGYTF.

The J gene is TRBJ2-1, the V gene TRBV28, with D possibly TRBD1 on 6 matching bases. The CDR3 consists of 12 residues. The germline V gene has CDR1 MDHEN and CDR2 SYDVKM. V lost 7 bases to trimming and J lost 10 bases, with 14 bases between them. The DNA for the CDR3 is TGTGCCAGCAATCTACAGGGAAAAGAGCAGTTCTTC. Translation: CASNLQGKEQFF.

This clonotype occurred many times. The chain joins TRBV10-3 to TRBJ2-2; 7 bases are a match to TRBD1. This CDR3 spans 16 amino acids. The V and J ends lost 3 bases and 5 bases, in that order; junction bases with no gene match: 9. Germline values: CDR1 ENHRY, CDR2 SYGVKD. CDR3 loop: CAISDANRGVTGELFF. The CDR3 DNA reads TGTGCCATCAGTGACGCTAACAGGGGCGTGACCGGGGAGCTGTTTTTT.